Listed here are 19 T cell receptor beta chains from one sample, sequenced in a study of human T cells and chemical hapten exposure. Time point: patch test 3, about 24 weeks after DPC sensitization. Treatment: therapeutic diphenylcyclopropenone sensitization with weekly scalp DPC. One entry per CDR3 protein, called by TCRdb with MiXCR from the RACE reads. The sample holds 110,000 or so distinct CDR3 sequences, approximately 36% seen once. The sequencing here drew on whole blood, taken in connection with sensitization to the hapten diphenylcyclopropenone (DPC). All receptors derive from a middle-aged man with alopecia areata. Some clones in this sample may be carry-over from other donors' samples.

The chain combines TRBV27 with TRBJ2-3; D remains unclear. Per the germline V gene, CDR1 is MNHEY and CDR2 is SMNVEV (reference sequence). The V end was cut by 6 bases, the J end by 2 bases, with 15 bases between. The CDR3 is 15 amino acids. CDR3: CASRAGGRPTDTQYF. The CDR3 DNA follows: TGTGCCAGCAGGGCCGGTGGGCGGCCCACAGATACGCAGTATTTT.

This sequence joins TRBV6-5 and TRBJ2-3; the match to TRBD2 covers 14 bases. V was clipped by 4 bases and J by 1 base; unmatched bases: 4. The CDR3 is made up of 17 amino acids. Per germline, CDR1 MNHEY and CDR2 SVGAGI. The CDR3 DNA reads as TGTGCCAGCAGTTCTAGACTAGCGGGAGGGGGCACAGATACGCAGTATTTT. Translating gives CASSSRLAGGGTDTQYF.

Many counts were recorded for this clonotype. This chain links TRBV29-1 with TRBJ2-3; D unclear. V lost 3 bases to trimming and J lost 0 bases, with 4 bases between them. Germline CDR1 SQVTM, CDR2 ANQGSEA. The CDR3 consists of 12 residues. In DNA, the CDR3 is TGCAGCGTTGAGGTCAGCACAGATACGCAGTATTTT. This sequence encodes CSVEVSTDTQYF.

The chain recombines TRBV20-1 with TRBJ2-4, with D possibly being TRBD2 (5 bases). This CDR3 has 14 amino acids. Between the trimmed V and J ends, which lost 6 bases and 1 base, there was a span of 13 bases. CDR1 is DFQATT, CDR2 SNEGSKA, per germline (reference sequence). The CDR3 here is CSARVSLAKNIQYF. In DNA form, the CDR3 reads TGCAGTGCGAGGGTCTCATTGGCCAAAAACATTCAGTACTTC.

This clonotype was seen more than once but under ten times. The V call is TRBV20-1, the J call TRBJ2-3; 7 positions agree with TRBD2. Per germline, CDR1 DFQATT and CDR2 SNEGSKA (reference sequence). There are 15 residues in the CDR3. V lost 7 bases, J lost 1 base, and 11 bases stayed unmatched. The DNA of the CDR3 is TGCAGTGTCCGCAAGCGCGGGGGACGCACAGATACGCAGTATTTT. Protein product: CSVRKRGGRTDTQYF.

The rearrangement joins TRBV7-8 to TRBJ1-4; the D gene is possibly TRBD1 (6 bases). This CDR3 spans 18 amino acids. Trimming pared 2 bases from V and 0 bases from J, leaving 16 bases between. Germline loops: CDR1 SGHVS, CDR2 FQNEAQ. CDR3 residues: CASSLRGTLKTTNEKLFF. The CDR3 coding sequence is TGTGCCAGCAGCTTACGTGGGACACTTAAGACAACTAATGAAAAACTGTTTTTT.

This clonotype has more than one count but fewer than ten. This chain links TRBV11-3 with TRBJ2-1, with 12 bases identical to TRBD2. After removal of 11 bases from V and 7 bases from J, the junction contained 12 bases not matched to a gene. The CDR3 spans 15 residues. Per the germline V gene, CDR1 is SGHNT and CDR2 is YENEEA. CDR3 in DNA: TGTGCCTGTCCAGAGACTAGCGGGAGAGTGAATGAGCAGTTCTTC. As protein: CACPETSGRVNEQFF.

The V and J genes are TRBV24-1 and TRBJ2-2; D tentatively fits TRBD1 or TRBD2 (5 bases each). Germline V gene data show CDR1 as KGHDR and CDR2 as SFDVKD. The CDR3 covers 15 residues. The ends were cut back, 5 bases at V and 4 bases at J, with 13 bases in the middle. Written as DNA, the CDR3 is TGTGCCACCAGTGCACCGGGACCGCGCACCGGGGAGCTGTTTTTT. This codes for CATSAPGPRTGELFF.

The chain has TRBV5-5 and TRBJ2-1; 13 nucleotides agree with TRBD2. The V gene end was trimmed by 0 bases and the J gene end by 7 bases; junction bases not matched to a gene: 1. The germline V gene encodes CDR1 SGHKS and CDR2 YYEKEE (reference sequence). This CDR3 has 15 amino acids. The chain's CDR3 is CASSLGTSGSNEQFF. The CDR3 region has the DNA TGTGCCAGCAGCTTGGGGACTAGCGGGAGTAATGAGCAGTTCTTC.

The chain has TRBV12-3 or TRBV12-4 and TRBJ2-1; D is unresolved. V lost 5 bases and J 5 bases, leaving 16 bases between the germline ends. The CDR3 totals 15 residues. CDR3 DNA: TGTGCCAGCAGTCCTGTTTCGACGGTAGACAATGAGCAGTTCTTC. It translates to CASSPVSTVDNEQFF.

The chain carries TRBV3-1 and TRBJ2-5, with D perhaps TRBD1 (6 bases). The germline gives CDR1 LGHDT, CDR2 YNNKEL (reference sequence). The V end lost 1 base, the J end lost 1 base, and 7 bases lay between the germline ends. This CDR3 contains 14 residues. The CDR3 DNA reads as TGTGCCAGCAGCCAAGGACAGGCCCAAGAGACCCAGTACTTC. Translated: CASSQGQAQETQYF.

The chain joins TRBV7-9 to TRBJ2-1; 15 bases are shared with TRBD2. Germline V gene sequence: CDR1 SEHNR, CDR2 FQNEAQ (reference sequence). This CDR3 is 17 amino acids long. V lost 4 bases and J lost 8; bases outside the gene matches: 9. CDR3 sequence (DNA): TGTGCCAGCAGCTCGTCCGGGACTAGCGGGAGGATAGATGAGCAGTTCTTC. It encodes CASSSSGTSGRIDEQFF.

The table lists this clonotype with a few counts. This chain connects TRBV7-2 to TRBJ2-1; 8 nucleotides agree with TRBD1. The length of the CDR3 is 15 residues. The germline gives CDR1 SGHTA, CDR2 FQGNSA. V trimming: 5 bases; J trimming: 7 bases; junction bases outside the gene matches: 10. The CDR3 nucleotides are TGTGCCAGCAGCGCTGCTGCAACAGGGGGAAATGAGCAGTTCTTC. Its translation is CASSAAATGGNEQFF.

This clonotype has more than one count but fewer than ten. The chain has TRBV7-2 and TRBJ2-1; no clear D gene. The CDR3 runs to 12 residues. Trimming took 2 bases from V and 8 from J, leaving 7 bases between them. In germline, CDR1 is SGHTA, CDR2 FQGNSA. The CDR3 protein is CASSLTRHEQFF. In nucleotides, the CDR3 is TGTGCCAGCAGCTTAACCCGTCATGAGCAGTTCTTC.

The chain employs TRBV6-2 or TRBV6-3 and TRBJ1-5; TRBD1 is a possible D gene (6 bases). Trimming stripped 7 bases from V and 7 bases from J, with 14 bases between. Germline CDR1 is MNHEY and CDR2 is SVGEGT. CDR3 size: 13 residues. CDR3 residues: CASTPQGGQPQHF. The CDR3 DNA is TGTGCCAGCACCCCACAGGGTGGACAGCCCCAGCATTTT.

The V call is TRBV6-2 or TRBV6-3, the J call TRBJ1-5, with D possibly being TRBD1 (5 bases). The CDR3 consists of 17 residues. The V end was cut by 6 bases, the J end by 2 bases, with 20 bases between. Germline-derived CDR1 and CDR2 are MNHEY and SVGEGT. This chain's CDR3 is CASSSNSGAFGNQPQHF. CDR3 sequence (DNA): TGTGCCAGCAGCTCCAACTCCGGGGCGTTTGGCAATCAGCCCCAGCATTTT.

This clonotype was detected many times. The chain's CDR3 is CSAYGHPQGTGELFF. For the CDR3, the DNA is TGCAGCGCCTACGGACATCCCCAGGGGACCGGGGAGCTGTTTTTT. The chain couples TRBV29-1 to TRBJ2-2, with a tentative D call TRBD1 (6 bases). Germline-derived CDR1 and CDR2 are SQVTM and ANQGSEA. The V end lost 7 bases, the J end lost 5 bases, and 20 bases lay between the germline ends. The CDR3 loop spans 15 amino acids.

This clonotype was seen more than once but under ten times. The chain links TRBV3-1 to TRBJ2-1, with D possibly being TRBD1 or TRBD2 (5 bases each). Between the trimmed V and J ends, which lost 6 bases and 4 bases, there was a span of 10 bases. The CDR3 covers 13 residues. Germline V gene lookup returns CDR1 LGHDT and CDR2 YNNKEL (reference sequence). CDR3 residues: CASSGGPYNEQFF. CDR3 coding DNA: TGTGCCAGCAGTGGGGGTCCATACAATGAGCAGTTCTTC.

The table lists this clonotype with a count of one. This rearrangement joins TRBV19 to TRBJ1-4; unclear D gene. Between the trimmed V and J ends, which lost 4 bases and 9 bases, there was a span of 18 bases. The CDR3 is 15 residues long. Germline V gene lookup returns CDR1 LNHDA and CDR2 SQIVND (reference sequence). CDR3 nucleotides: TGTGCCAGTAGTAGCGACCGGATTCACAACAAAAAACTGTTTTTT. Its translation is CASSSDRIHNKKLFF.